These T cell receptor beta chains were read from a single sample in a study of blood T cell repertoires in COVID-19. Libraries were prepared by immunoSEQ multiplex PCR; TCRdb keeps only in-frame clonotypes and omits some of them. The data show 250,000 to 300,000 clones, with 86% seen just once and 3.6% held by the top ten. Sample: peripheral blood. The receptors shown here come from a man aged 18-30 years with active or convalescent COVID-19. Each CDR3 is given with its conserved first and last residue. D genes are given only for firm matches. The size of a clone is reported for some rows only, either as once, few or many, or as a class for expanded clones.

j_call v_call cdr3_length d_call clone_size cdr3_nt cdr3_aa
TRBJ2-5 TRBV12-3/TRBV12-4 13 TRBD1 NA TGTGCCAGCAGTTTGACAGGGAAAGAGACCCAGTACTTC CASSLTGKETQYF
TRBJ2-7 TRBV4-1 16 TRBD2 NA TGCGCCAGCAGCCAAGATGGTGCAGCGGGAGCCTCCGAGCAGTACTTC CASSQDGAAGASEQYF
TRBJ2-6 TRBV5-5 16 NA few TGTGCCAGCAGCAGGACACAGGGCTCTGGGGCCAACGTCCTGACTTTC CASSRTQGSGANVLTF
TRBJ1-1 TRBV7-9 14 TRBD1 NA TGTGCCAGCAGCTCCTTGACAGGGCCAACTATAGCTTTCTTT CASSSLTGPTIAFF
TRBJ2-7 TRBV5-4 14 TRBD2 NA TGTGCCAGCAGCTCTAGCGGGAGCTCCTACGAGCAGTACTTC CASSSSGSSYEQYF
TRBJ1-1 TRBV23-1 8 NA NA TGCGCCAGCAGTCCCAGTTTCTTT CASSPSFF
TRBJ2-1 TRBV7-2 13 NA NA TGTGCCAGCAGCCAGGGACTCGACAATGAGCAGTTCTTC CASSQGLDNEQFF
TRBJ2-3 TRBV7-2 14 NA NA TGTGCCAGCAGCTTAGGCCTATCCACAGATACGCAGTATTTT CASSLGLSTDTQYF
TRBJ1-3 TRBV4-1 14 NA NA TGCGCCAGCAGCTCATACGACAGGGGAAACACCATATATTTT CASSSYDRGNTIYF
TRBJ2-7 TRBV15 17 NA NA TGTGCCACCAGCAGAGATTCTCTAGAAGATTTCACCTACGAGCAGTACTTC CATSRDSLEDFTYEQYF